This T cell receptor beta chain was identified in a study of blood T cells in healthy people across ages. PCR was performed a second time for about 6 to 12 cycles using a sample-barcoded 5' primer and a J-beta primer mix. TCRdb fed the 5' RACE reads into MiXCR, producing one record per CDR3 protein. Counted here are some 1.5 million distinct CDR3 sequences, about 30% occurring once; the ten biggest clones make up approximately 7.7%. This clonotype was picked up many times. The CDR3 is made up of 13 amino acids. V lost 5 bases and J 4 bases, leaving 9 bases between the germline ends. Each sample had at least 6 million PBMCs isolated. Total RNA, at least 5 micrograms per sample, came from PBMCs.

The TCR sequence derives from a woman aged 30 to 39 in good health. The gene calls are TRBV12-3 or TRBV12-4 and TRBJ2-1; D may be TRBD1 (6 bases). The sequencing input was blood. The CDR3 is CASSITGYNEQFF. The CDR3 nucleotides are TGTGCCAGCAGTATAACAGGGTACAATGAGCAGTTCTTC.